The 21 T cell receptor beta chains reported below all come from one sample, sequenced in a study of long-term antiretroviral therapy in people with HIV. Samples were assayed with immunoSEQ v3.0 at survey level. Produced via immunoSEQ multiplex PCR; TCRdb's table is partial and in-frame only. Of roughly 16,000 clones listed, 80% to 90% are singletons. Here the sequenced sample was unsorted PBMCs, taken 0.3 years after starting antiretroviral therapy. The source is a man aged 18 to 30 with HIV.

V is TRBV27 and J is TRBJ2-6; D not resolved. V shed 2 bases and J shed 4 bases, with 3 bases lying between them. Germline V gene lookup returns CDR1 MNHEY and CDR2 SMNVEV (reference sequence). This CDR3 region has 13 residues. Here the CDR3 DNA reads TGTGCCAGCAGTTTAGGGGGGGCCAACGTCCTGACTTTC. This sequence encodes CASSLGGANVLTF.

V gene TRBV4-2 combines with J gene TRBJ2-7; no reliable D call. Between the trimmed V and J ends, which lost 1 base and 3 bases, there was a span of 16 bases. The CDR3 is 16 amino acids. Germline assignment: CDR1 LGHNA and CDR2 YNFKEQ. DNA of the CDR3: TGTGCCAGCAGCCAAGTGTTAGGAGACTTGGACTACGAGCAGTACTTC. Encoded protein: CASSQVLGDLDYEQYF.

The chain links TRBV5-1 to TRBJ2-5; no reliable D call. The ends were cut back, 0 bases at V and 7 bases at J, with 10 bases in the middle. The CDR3 extends over 13 amino acids. Looked up from germline, CDR1 is SGHRS and CDR2 is YFSETQ. CDR3 sequence reads: CASSLDNMGTQYF. The CDR3 nucleotides are TGCGCCAGCAGCTTGGATAATATGGGGACCCAGTACTTC.

This clone was detected a few times. The chain recombines TRBV27 with TRBJ1-2; D is possibly TRBD1 (6 bases). Germline values: CDR1 MNHEY, CDR2 SMNVEV (reference sequence). The CDR3 has 13 amino acids. V was cut by 2 bases and J by 8 bases, with 12 bases left in between. Here the CDR3 DNA reads TGTGCCAGCAGTTTAGCCCAGGGGCGGGGCTACACCTTC. Its translation: CASSLAQGRGYTF.

The genes are TRBV21-1 and TRBJ1-5. TRBV21-1 is described as a pseudogene. The CDR3 length is 10 residues. Here the CDR3 DNA reads TGTGCCAGAACGGATCAGCCCCAGCATTTT. It yields the protein CARTDQPQHF.

V gene TRBV10-1 combines with J gene TRBJ2-1, with TRBD2 identical over 10 bases. J lost 5 bases, V lost 5 bases, and 3 bases had no gene match. CDR1 and CDR2 (germline): WNHNN, SYGVQD (reference sequence). The CDR3 sequence is 14 residues long. CDR3 protein: CASSLAGANNEQFF. CDR3 DNA sequence: TGCGCCAGCAGTCTAGCGGGGGCCAACAATGAGCAGTTCTTC.

J is TRBJ2-3 and V is TRBV12-5; no clear D. V was cut by 4 bases and J by 8 bases, with 10 bases left in between. The CDR3 consists of 12 residues. CDR1 is LGHNT, CDR2 FRNRAP, per germline. CDR3 amino acids: CASGSHLGTQYF. CDR3 nucleotide sequence: TGTGCTAGTGGTTCCCATCTGGGTACGCAGTATTTT.

The chain is built from TRBV21-1 and TRBJ1-1. TRBV21-1 is labeled a pseudogene. The CDR3 covers 15 residues. The CDR3 coding sequence is TGTGCCAGCAGCAAAGCGCCGCAGGTGAGGACTGAAGCTTTCTTT. It yields the protein CASSKAPQVRTEAFF.

This chain links TRBV11-1 with TRBJ2-2; D unresolved. CDR1 is SGHAT, CDR2 FQDESV, per germline (reference sequence). There are 15 residues in the CDR3. V shed 5 bases and J shed 1 base, with 11 bases lying between them. CDR3 protein: CASSIRGWNTGELFF. CDR3 sequence (DNA): TGTGCCAGCAGCATCCGTGGGTGGAACACCGGGGAGCTGTTTTTT.

The chain uses TRBV4-2 and TRBJ2-1; D may be TRBD2 (5 bases). This CDR3 comprises 17 residues. Trimming removed 3 bases at V and 0 bases at J, with 15 bases between. Per germline, CDR1 LGHNA and CDR2 YNFKEQ. The CDR3 DNA follows: TGTGCCAGCAGCCAGGACGTAGCGTATAGCTCCTACAATGAGCAGTTCTTC. The encoded protein is CASSQDVAYSSYNEQFF.

J is TRBJ2-7 and V is TRBV9; the match to TRBD1 covers 11 bases. Germline CDR1 and CDR2: SGDLS and YYNGEE. The CDR3 length is 15 residues. The J segment lost 7 bases and the V segment lost 0 bases, leaving 6 bases of the junction unmatched. CDR3 sequence (DNA): TGTGCCAGCAGCGTAGGAGGACAGGGGGCGGGTGAGCAGTACTTC. Translated, it gives CASSVGGQGAGEQYF. The full variable domain, rest sourced from reference TRBV9 and TRBJ2-7, is DSGVTQTPKHLITATGQRVTLRCSPRSGDLSVYWYQQSLDQGLQFLIQYYNGEERAKGNILERFSAQQFPDLHSELNLSSLELGDSALYFCASSVGGQGAGEQYFGPGTRLTVT.

This chain uses TRBV14 with TRBJ1-3, with D hard to call. V was clipped by 0 bases and J by 8 bases, with 5 bases between them. The CDR3 is made up of 12 amino acids. Germline V lookup: CDR1 SGHDN, CDR2 FVKESK. CDR3 nucleotides: TGTGCCAGCAGCCAAGACTGGGACACCATATATTTT. It yields the protein CASSQDWDTIYF. Full variable domain (outside the CDR3, taken from reference TRBV14 and TRBJ1-3): EAGVTQFPSHSVIEKGQTVTLRCDPISGHDNLYWYRRVMGKEIKFLLHFVKESKQDESGMPNNRFLAERTGGTYSTLKVQPAELEDSGVYFCASSQDWDTIYFGEGSWLTVV.

The genes are TRBV28 and TRBJ2-7, with TRBD1 matching over 8 bases. The CDR3 totals 14 residues. CDR1 is MDHEN and CDR2 is SYDVKM in the germline V gene. V lost 3 bases, J lost 3 bases, and 4 bases stayed unmatched. The chain's CDR3 is CASSLAGGGYEQYF. The DNA for the CDR3 is TGTGCCAGCAGTTTGGCAGGGGGCGGCTACGAGCAGTACTTC.

The rearrangement uses TRBV5-6 and TRBJ2-1; a weak D match, TRBD1 (5 bases). The V gene's germline CDR1 is SGHDT and CDR2 YYEEEE. V dropped 4 bases and J dropped 0 bases, with 17 bases sitting between them. The CDR3 covers 17 residues. The chain's CDR3 is CASSPQARAISYNEQFF. CDR3 DNA: TGTGCCAGCAGCCCACAGGCTAGGGCAATCTCCTACAATGAGCAGTTCTTC.

V is TRBV10-3 and J is TRBJ1-6, with 7 positions matching TRBD1. The CDR3 has 14 amino acids. V shed 3 bases, J shed 7 bases, and the junction held 3 bases outside the gene matches. Germline loops: CDR1 ENHRY, CDR2 SYGVKD. The CDR3, as DNA: TGTGCCATCAGTGACGAGACAGGGAATTCACCCCTCCACTTT. The encoded protein is CAISDETGNSPLHF.

J is TRBJ1-2 and V is TRBV28; D not resolved. CDR1 is MDHEN and CDR2 is SYDVKM in the germline V gene. V was pared by 3 bases and J by 6 bases, with 8 bases between. CDR3 size: 12 residues. As DNA, the CDR3 is TGTGCCAGCAGTTTCAGAGTGGATGGCTACACCTTC. This translates into CASSFRVDGYTF.

This clone was seen more than once but under ten times. The chain links TRBV7-9 to TRBJ1-2, with TRBD1 matching 7 bases. The CDR3 runs to 15 residues. V lost 5 bases and J lost 6; bases outside the gene matches: 12. Germline lookup yields CDR1 SEHNR and CDR2 FQNEAQ (reference sequence). This CDR3 is CASSVLRGGLDGYTF. CDR3 nucleotide sequence: TGTGCCAGCAGCGTCCTCAGGGGGGGACTCGATGGCTACACCTTC.

The CDR3 DNA is TGTGCCAGCAGCTTGGACAGGGAAGAGACCCAGTACTTC. Protein sequence: CASSLDREETQYF. The chain combines TRBV5-4 with TRBJ2-5; tentative D call: TRBD1 (6 bases). Germline V gene data show CDR1 as SGHNT and CDR2 as YYREEE (reference sequence). The length of the CDR3 is 13 residues. Trimming took 0 bases from V and 3 from J, leaving 6 bases between them. The complete variable domain, with remaining parts taken from reference TRBV5-4 and TRBJ2-5, reads ETGVTQSPTHLIKTRGQQVTLRCSSQSGHNTVSWYQQALGQGPQFIFQYYREEENGRGNFPPRFSGLQFPNYSSELNVNALELDDSALYLCASSLDREETQYFGPGTRLLVL.

The V call is TRBV21-1, the J call TRBJ1-2. TRBV21-1 is shown as a pseudogene. This CDR3 has 12 residues. The CDR3 nucleotides read TGTGCCAGCAGCAAAGAGAGGGGCGGCTACACCTTC. It encodes CASSKERGGYTF.

This chain connects TRBV25-1 to TRBJ1-2, with 10 bases aligning to TRBD1. Per the germline V gene, CDR1 is MGHDK and CDR2 is SYGVNS. The J segment lost 6 bases and the V segment lost 4 bases, leaving 5 bases of the junction unmatched. CDR3 length: 14 amino acids. This chain's CDR3 is CASSVRTGGDGYTF. CDR3 DNA sequence: TGTGCCAGCAGTGTACGGACAGGGGGTGATGGCTACACCTTC.

V usage is TRBV9 and J usage is TRBJ2-1; D possibly corresponds to TRBD2 (6 bases). The V and J ends lost 4 bases and 5 bases respectively, with 16 bases between them. The CDR3 runs to 15 residues. CDR1 is SGDLS, CDR2 YYNGEE, per germline. CDR3: CASSFSGGIDNEQFF. The CDR3 DNA reads TGTGCCAGCAGCTTTTCCGGGGGAATAGACAATGAGCAGTTCTTC.